This entry concerns a single T cell receptor beta chain. Scientists recovered RNA and DNA together from around 20-30 mg of unsorted bulk tissue. Infection with HBV was chronic in patients; they were treatment-naive. A constant-region primer primed TCR beta cDNA synthesis from 450 to 550 ng of total RNA. Construction of TCR beta libraries relied on three successive nested multiplex PCR rounds employing slightly modified ARM-PCR. TCRdb re-called the multiplex PCR reads with MiXCR, one entry per CDR3 protein. This table holds about 190,000 distinct CDR3 sequences, 85% found once. The data belong to a study of tumor-infiltrating lymphocytes in primary liver carcinoma. Background on the study: All lesions had stage T1-T3 N0M0 and about 4.2 to 10 cm widths. Sample yields, roughly 3.65 to 7.13 million productive TCRbeta reads, were similar across the tissue types.

The sample was tumor tissue from primary liver carcinoma. The sequence derives from a middle-aged man with primary liver carcinoma and hepatitis B virus infection.

The DNA for the CDR3 is TGTGCCACCTTGGGAGTCCCGCAAGAGACCCAGTACTTC. Protein sequence: CATLGVPQETQYF. The chain employs TRBV10-3 and TRBJ2-5; D is perhaps TRBD2 (5 bases). The germline V gene has CDR1 ENHRY and CDR2 SYGVKD. V was shortened by 10 bases and J by 2 bases, with 14 bases between the two germline ends. CDR3 size: 13 residues.